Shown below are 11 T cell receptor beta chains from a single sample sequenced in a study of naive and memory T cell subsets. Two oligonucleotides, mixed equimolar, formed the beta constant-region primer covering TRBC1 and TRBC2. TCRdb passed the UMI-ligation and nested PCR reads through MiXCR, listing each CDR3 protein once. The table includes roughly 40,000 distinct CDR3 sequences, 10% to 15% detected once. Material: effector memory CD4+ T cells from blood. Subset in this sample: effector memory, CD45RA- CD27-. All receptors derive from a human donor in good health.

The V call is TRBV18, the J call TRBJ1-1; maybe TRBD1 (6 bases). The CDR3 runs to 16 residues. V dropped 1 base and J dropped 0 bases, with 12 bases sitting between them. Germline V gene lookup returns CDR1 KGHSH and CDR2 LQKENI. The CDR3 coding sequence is TGTGCCAGCTCACCACTGGGACAAGAGTTGAACACTGAAGCTTTCTTT. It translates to CASSPLGQELNTEAFF.

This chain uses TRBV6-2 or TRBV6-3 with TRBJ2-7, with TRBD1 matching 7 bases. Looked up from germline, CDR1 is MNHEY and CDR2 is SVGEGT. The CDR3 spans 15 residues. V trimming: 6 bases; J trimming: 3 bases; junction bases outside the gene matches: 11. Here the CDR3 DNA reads TGTGCCAGCAGCCAACCTACAGGGGTAGTCTACGAGCAGTACTTC. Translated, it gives CASSQPTGVVYEQYF.

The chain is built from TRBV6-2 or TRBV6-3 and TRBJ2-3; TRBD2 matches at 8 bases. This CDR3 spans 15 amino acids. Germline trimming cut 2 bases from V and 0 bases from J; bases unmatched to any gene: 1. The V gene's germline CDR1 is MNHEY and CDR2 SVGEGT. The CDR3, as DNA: TGTGCCAGCAGTTACGCGGGAGGAAGCACAGATACGCAGTATTTT. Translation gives CASSYAGGSTDTQYF.

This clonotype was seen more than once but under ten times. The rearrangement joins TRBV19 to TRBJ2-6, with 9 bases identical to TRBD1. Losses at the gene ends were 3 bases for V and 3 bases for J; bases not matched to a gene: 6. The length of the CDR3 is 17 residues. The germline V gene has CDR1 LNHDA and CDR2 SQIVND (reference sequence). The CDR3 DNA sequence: TGTGCCAGTAGTATGGGACAGGGTGGTTTTGGGGCCAACGTCCTGACTTTC. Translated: CASSMGQGGFGANVLTF.

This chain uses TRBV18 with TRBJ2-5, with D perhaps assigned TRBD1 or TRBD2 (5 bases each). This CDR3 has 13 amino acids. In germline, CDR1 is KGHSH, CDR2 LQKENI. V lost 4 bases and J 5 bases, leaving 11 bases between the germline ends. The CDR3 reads CASSRRDGETQYF. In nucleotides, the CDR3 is TGTGCCAGCTCACGCCGGGACGGGGAGACCCAGTACTTC.

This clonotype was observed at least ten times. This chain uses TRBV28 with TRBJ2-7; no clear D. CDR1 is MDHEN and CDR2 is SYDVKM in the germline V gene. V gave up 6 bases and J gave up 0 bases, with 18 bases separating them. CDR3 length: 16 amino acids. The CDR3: CASSPSSWVSSYEQYF. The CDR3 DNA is TGTGCCAGCAGCCCCTCTAGTTGGGTCAGCTCCTACGAGCAGTACTTC.

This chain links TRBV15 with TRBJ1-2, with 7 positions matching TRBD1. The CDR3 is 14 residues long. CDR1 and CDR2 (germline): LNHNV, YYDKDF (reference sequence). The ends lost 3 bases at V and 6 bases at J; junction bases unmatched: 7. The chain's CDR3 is CATSRRVTGDGYTF. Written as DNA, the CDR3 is TGTGCCACCAGCAGGAGGGTTACAGGGGATGGCTACACCTTC.

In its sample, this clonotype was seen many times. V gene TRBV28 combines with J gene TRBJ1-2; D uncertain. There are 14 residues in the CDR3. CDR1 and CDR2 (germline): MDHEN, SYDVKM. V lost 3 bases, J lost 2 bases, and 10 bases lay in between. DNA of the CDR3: TGTGCCAGCAGTTTGTGGCAGCGGAACTATGGCTACACCTTC. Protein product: CASSLWQRNYGYTF.

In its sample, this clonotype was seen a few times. CDR3 DNA: TGTGCCAGCAGGACTCAACGGGGTCCGAACACTGAAGCTTTCTTT. The encoded protein is CASRTQRGPNTEAFF. The genes are TRBV7-9 and TRBJ1-1; the D is unclear. Germline loops: CDR1 SEHNR, CDR2 FQNEAQ (reference sequence). The length of the CDR3 is 15 residues. Trimming shortened V by 6 bases and J by 1 base, and 15 bases separated the two germline ends.

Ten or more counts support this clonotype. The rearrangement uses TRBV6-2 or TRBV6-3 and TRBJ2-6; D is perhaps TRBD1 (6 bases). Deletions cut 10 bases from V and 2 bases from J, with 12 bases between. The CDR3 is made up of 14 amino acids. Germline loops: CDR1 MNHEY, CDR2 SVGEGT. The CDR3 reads CAIRGTAGANVLTF. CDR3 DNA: TGTGCCATCAGGGGTACAGCTGGGGCCAACGTCCTGACTTTC.

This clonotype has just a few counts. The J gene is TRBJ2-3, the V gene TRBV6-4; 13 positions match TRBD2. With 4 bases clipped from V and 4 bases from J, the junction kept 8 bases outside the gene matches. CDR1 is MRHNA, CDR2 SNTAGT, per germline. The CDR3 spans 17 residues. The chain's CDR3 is CASSGTSGSISSDTQYF. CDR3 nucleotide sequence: TGTGCCAGCAGTGGGACTAGCGGGAGTATATCTTCAGATACGCAGTATTTT.